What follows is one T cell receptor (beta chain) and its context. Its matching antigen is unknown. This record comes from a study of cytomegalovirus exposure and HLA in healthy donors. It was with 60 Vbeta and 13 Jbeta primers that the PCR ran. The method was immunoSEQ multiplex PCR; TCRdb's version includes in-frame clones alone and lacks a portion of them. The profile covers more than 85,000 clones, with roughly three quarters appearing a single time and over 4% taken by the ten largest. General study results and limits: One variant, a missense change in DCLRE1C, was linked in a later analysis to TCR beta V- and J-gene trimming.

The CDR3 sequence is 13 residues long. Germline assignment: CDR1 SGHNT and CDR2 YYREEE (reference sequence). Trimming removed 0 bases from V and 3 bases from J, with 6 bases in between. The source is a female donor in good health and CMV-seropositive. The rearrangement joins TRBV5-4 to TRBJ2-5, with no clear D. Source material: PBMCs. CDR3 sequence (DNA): TGTGCCAGCAGCTTGGGAGGAGAAGAGACCCAGTACTTC. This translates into CASSLGGEETQYF.